This T cell receptor beta chain was recovered during a study of cytomegalovirus exposure and HLA in healthy donors. Study findings and constraints: Analyses of presence and absence presupposed an approximately uniform sequencing depth across donors.

PCR amplification relied on 60 Vbeta primers (plus 13 Jbeta primers). The protocol was immunoSEQ multiplex PCR, while the TCRdb copy is restricted to in-frame clones and leaves out a portion. There are 40,000 or so clones in the sample; around 69% occur only once, and 3.4% lies in the top ten. In the case of this clone: Its antigen is still unknown.

The CDR3 runs 16 residues. Germline CDR1 is MDHEN and CDR2 is SYDVKM. Losses at the gene ends were 0 bases for V and 10 bases for J; bases not matched to a gene: 6. The J gene is TRBJ2-3, the V gene TRBV28; TRBD2 agrees at 14 bases. The sequence came from a woman aged 25 to 39 in good health and CMV-seronegative. The specimen sequenced was PBMCs. CDR3 amino acids: CASSLWGTSGSYSQYF. The DNA of the CDR3 is TGTGCCAGCAGTTTATGGGGGACTAGCGGGAGTTATTCGCAGTATTTT.